This T cell receptor beta chain was obtained from a study of cytomegalovirus exposure and HLA in healthy donors. Study-level points and caveats: Across all donors, roughly uniform sequencing depth was an assumption of the presence/absence analyses. Analysis was carried out at a later point, and it linked a missense DCLRE1C variant to TCR beta V- and J-gene trimming. Specific recognition of CMV antigens was confirmed in vitro for a few chains (all CMV-associated).

The sample holds a few counts of this clone. No antigen is known for it. The CDR3 has 16 amino acids. V gave up 4 bases and J gave up 1 base, with 15 bases separating them. The germline V gene has CDR1 SGHRS and CDR2 YFSETQ. With 60 Vbeta and 13 Jbeta primers, the PCR was carried out. TCRdb's table, derived via immunoSEQ multiplex PCR, lists solely in-frame clones and lacks some. Of about 200,000 clones detected, about 82% appear once; the ten largest clones hold 2.5% to 3%. The chain joins TRBV5-1 to TRBJ1-3; no firm D call. This clonotype originated in a man aged 25 to 45 in good health and CMV-seronegative. Sequenced material: PBMCs. CDR3 region: CASSTSSAKSGNTIYF. The CDR3 coding sequence is TGCGCCAGCAGCACCTCGTCCGCGAAGTCTGGAAACACCATATATTTT.